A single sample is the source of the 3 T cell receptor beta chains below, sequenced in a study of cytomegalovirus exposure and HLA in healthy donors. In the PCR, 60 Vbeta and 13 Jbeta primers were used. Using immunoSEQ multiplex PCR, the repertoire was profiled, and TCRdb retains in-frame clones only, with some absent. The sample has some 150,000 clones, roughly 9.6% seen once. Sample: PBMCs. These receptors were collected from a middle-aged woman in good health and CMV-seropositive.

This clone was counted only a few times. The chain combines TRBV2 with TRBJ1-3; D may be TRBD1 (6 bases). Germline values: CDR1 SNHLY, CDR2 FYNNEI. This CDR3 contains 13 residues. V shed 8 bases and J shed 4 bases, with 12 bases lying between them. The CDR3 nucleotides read TGTGCCAGCTCAACAGGGAGAGGAAACACCATATATTTT. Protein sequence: CASSTGRGNTIYF.

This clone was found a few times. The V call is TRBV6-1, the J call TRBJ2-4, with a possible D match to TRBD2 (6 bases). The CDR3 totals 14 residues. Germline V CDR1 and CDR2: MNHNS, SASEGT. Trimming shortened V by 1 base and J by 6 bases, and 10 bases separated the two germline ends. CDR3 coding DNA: TGTGCCAGCAGTGAAGGCGGGACGGGAAACATTCAGTACTTC. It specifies CASSEGGTGNIQYF.

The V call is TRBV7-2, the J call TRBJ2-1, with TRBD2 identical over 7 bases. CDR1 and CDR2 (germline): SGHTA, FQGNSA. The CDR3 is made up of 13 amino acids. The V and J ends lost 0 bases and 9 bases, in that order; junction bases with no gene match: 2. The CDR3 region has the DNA TGTGCCAGCAGCTTAGCGCGGGGGAGTGAGCAGTTCTTC. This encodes CASSLARGSEQFF.